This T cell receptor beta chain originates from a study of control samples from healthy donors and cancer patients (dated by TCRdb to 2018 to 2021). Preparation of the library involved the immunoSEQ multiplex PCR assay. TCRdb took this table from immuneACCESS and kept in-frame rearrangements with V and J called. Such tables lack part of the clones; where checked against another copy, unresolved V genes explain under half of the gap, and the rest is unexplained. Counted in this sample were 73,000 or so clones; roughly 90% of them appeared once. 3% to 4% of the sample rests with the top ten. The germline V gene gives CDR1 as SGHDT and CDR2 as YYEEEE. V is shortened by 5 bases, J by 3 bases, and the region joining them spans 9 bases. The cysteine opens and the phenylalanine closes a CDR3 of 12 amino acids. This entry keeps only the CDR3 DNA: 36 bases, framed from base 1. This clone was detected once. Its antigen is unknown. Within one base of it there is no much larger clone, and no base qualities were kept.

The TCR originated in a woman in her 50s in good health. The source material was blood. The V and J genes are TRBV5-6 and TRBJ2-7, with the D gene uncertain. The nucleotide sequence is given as TGTGCCAGCAGTCGTGGCGGCTACGAGCAGTACTTC. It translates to CASSRGGYEQYF.